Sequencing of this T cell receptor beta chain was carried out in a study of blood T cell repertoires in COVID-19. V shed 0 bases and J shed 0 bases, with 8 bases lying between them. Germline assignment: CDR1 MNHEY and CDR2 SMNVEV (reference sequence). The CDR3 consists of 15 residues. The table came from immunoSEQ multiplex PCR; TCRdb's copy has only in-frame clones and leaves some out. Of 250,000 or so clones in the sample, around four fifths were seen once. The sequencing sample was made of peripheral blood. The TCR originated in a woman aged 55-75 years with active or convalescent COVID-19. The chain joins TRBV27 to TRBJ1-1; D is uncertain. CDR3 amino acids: CASSLSGGLNTEAFF. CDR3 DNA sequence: TGTGCCAGCAGTTTATCCGGCGGATTGAACACTGAAGCTTTCTTT.